Detailed here is one T cell receptor beta chain. The antigen is undetermined. Germline V gives CDR1 WNHNN, CDR2 SYGVQD (reference sequence). Trimming cost V 2 bases and J 6 bases, with 11 bases left between them. This CDR3 contains 14 residues. The source of the sample is a study of shared clonotypes between healthy human individuals. In the study overall: The study used three CD4 naive, three CD4 memory, two CD8 naive and one CD8 memory plate per donor.

Data came from immunoSEQ multiplex PCR; TCRdb stores just in-frame clones and leaves some out. Among a few million clones listed, just under 95% were seen once. Study conclusions and caveats: Clonotypes shared by all four donors outscored non-shared clonotypes in generation probability.

Sequencing input: naive CD4+ T cells from PBMCs. Noted subset: CD45RA+ positively selected. V and J are TRBV10-1 and TRBJ1-5, with D possibly matching TRBD1 (6 bases). The TCR comes from a young man in good health. Some clones in this sample may be carry-over from other donors' samples. CDR3: CASSEAGGTQPQHF. The CDR3 coding sequence is TGCGCCAGCAGTGAGGCCGGGGGCACTCAGCCCCAGCATTTT.